Listed below are T cell receptor beta chains from one sample, sequenced in a study of cytomegalovirus exposure and HLA in healthy donors. Method: immunoSEQ multiplex PCR; TCRdb's copy keeps in-frame clones and lacks some. Altogether under 200,000 clones are present, around 84% being singletons, with the ten largest covering about 1.7%. The sample consisted of PBMCs. These receptors came from a woman aged 18-29 years in good health and CMV-seronegative. Both conserved end residues are part of each CDR3. Fields, in order: J gene, V gene, D gene, clone size, CDR3 protein, CDR3 DNA. A D gene is named only where the DNA matches it firmly. Clone size is not always given. Where it is, it says once, few, many or a class for expanded clones.

j_gene: TRBJ2-1; v_gene: TRBV11-2; d_gene: TRBD2; abundance: .; CDR3aa: CASSIAEGLAYNEQFF; CDR3nt: TGTGCCAGCAGCATAGCCGAGGGACTAGCATACAATGAGCAGTTCTTC
j_gene: TRBJ1-3; v_gene: TRBV5-1; d_gene: .; abundance: .; CDR3aa: CASSFGSQASGNTIYF; CDR3nt: TGCGCCAGCAGCTTTGGGAGCCAGGCCTCTGGAAACACCATATATTTT
j_gene: TRBJ1-4; v_gene: TRBV27; d_gene: TRBD1; abundance: .; CDR3aa: CASSPPRGRNEKLFF; CDR3nt: TGTGCCAGCAGTCCGCCCAGGGGGCGTAATGAAAAACTGTTTTTT
j_gene: TRBJ2-5; v_gene: TRBV9; d_gene: TRBD2; abundance: .; CDR3aa: CASSLGLAGAGTQYF; CDR3nt: TGTGCCAGCAGCTTGGGACTAGCGGGAGCGGGGACCCAGTACTTC
j_gene: TRBJ2-5; v_gene: TRBV4-1; d_gene: TRBD1; abundance: .; CDR3aa: CASSSGQGETQYF; CDR3nt: TGCGCCAGCAGCTCGGGACAGGGAGAGACCCAGTACTTC
j_gene: TRBJ2-5; v_gene: TRBV2; d_gene: .; abundance: .; CDR3aa: CASSEALNYPQETQYF; CDR3nt: TGTGCCAGCAGTGAAGCGCTTAACTACCCCCAAGAGACCCAGTACTTC
j_gene: TRBJ1-2; v_gene: TRBV28; d_gene: TRBD1; abundance: .; CDR3aa: CASSLELGSTGGSYGYTF; CDR3nt: TGTGCCAGCAGTTTAGAATTAGGATCGACAGGGGGAAGCTATGGCTACACCTTC
j_gene: TRBJ1-4; v_gene: TRBV6-5; d_gene: TRBD1; abundance: .; CDR3aa: CASSYSPGQSNEKLFF; CDR3nt: TGTGCCAGCAGTTACTCGCCGGGACAGTCTAATGAAAAACTGTTTTTT
j_gene: TRBJ1-1; v_gene: TRBV4-3; d_gene: .; abundance: .; CDR3aa: CASSQDEGDTEAFF; CDR3nt: TGCGCCAGCAGCCAAGATGAGGGGGACACTGAAGCTTTCTTT
j_gene: TRBJ1-5; v_gene: TRBV7-6; d_gene: .; abundance: .; CDR3aa: CASSLVWTDSNQPQHF; CDR3nt: TGTGCCAGCAGCTTAGTGTGGACAGATAGCAATCAGCCCCAGCATTTT
j_gene: TRBJ1-2; v_gene: TRBV7-9; d_gene: .; abundance: .; CDR3aa: CASSLGKTAGDSYTF; CDR3nt: TGTGCCAGCAGCTTAGGGAAGACCGCGGGGGATAGCTACACCTTC
j_gene: TRBJ1-3; v_gene: TRBV16; d_gene: .; abundance: .; CDR3aa: CASSPEPDSPGNTIYF; CDR3nt: TGTGCCAGCAGCCCGGAACCGGACAGTCCTGGAAACACCATATATTTT
j_gene: TRBJ1-2; v_gene: TRBV28; d_gene: .; abundance: .; CDR3aa: CASRTGNYGYTF; CDR3nt: TGTGCCAGCCGAACAGGAAACTATGGCTACACCTTC
j_gene: TRBJ2-2; v_gene: TRBV27; d_gene: .; abundance: .; CDR3aa: CASTMGFTLLAGELFF; CDR3nt: TGTGCCAGCACTATGGGTTTCACACTACTCGCCGGGGAGCTGTTTTTT
j_gene: TRBJ2-2; v_gene: TRBV11-3; d_gene: TRBD2; abundance: .; CDR3aa: CASSSGLVSGELFF; CDR3nt: TGTGCCAGCAGCTCGGGACTAGTATCCGGGGAGCTGTTTTTT
j_gene: TRBJ1-4; v_gene: TRBV7-9; d_gene: TRBD1; abundance: .; CDR3aa: CASSLGPGGADEKLFF; CDR3nt: TGTGCCAGCAGCTTAGGCCCAGGGGGAGCCGATGAAAAACTGTTTTTT
j_gene: TRBJ2-3; v_gene: TRBV10-3; d_gene: TRBD2; abundance: .; CDR3aa: CAISGGLGELDTQYF; CDR3nt: TGTGCCATCAGTGGTGGACTAGGTGAGCTAGATACGCAGTATTTT
j_gene: TRBJ2-2; v_gene: TRBV27; d_gene: TRBD2; abundance: .; CDR3aa: CASTQSGMAAGELFF; CDR3nt: TGTGCCAGCACCCAGAGCGGGATGGCGGCCGGGGAGCTGTTTTTT
j_gene: TRBJ1-1; v_gene: TRBV19; d_gene: TRBD1; abundance: .; CDR3aa: CASSIDPRGRGTEAFF; CDR3nt: TGTGCCAGTAGTATAGATCCGAGGGGGCGTGGGACTGAAGCTTTCTTT
j_gene: TRBJ2-5; v_gene: TRBV19; d_gene: TRBD1; abundance: .; CDR3aa: CASSPRRQGLGETQYF; CDR3nt: TGTGCCAGTAGCCCCCGACGACAGGGGCTTGGAGAGACCCAGTACTTC
j_gene: TRBJ2-5; v_gene: TRBV9; d_gene: TRBD1; abundance: .; CDR3aa: CASSVGWDSQETQYF; CDR3nt: TGTGCCAGCAGCGTAGGATGGGACAGTCAAGAGACCCAGTACTTC
j_gene: TRBJ2-1; v_gene: TRBV28; d_gene: .; abundance: .; CDR3aa: CASLRSYNEQFF; CDR3nt: TGTGCCAGCCTTCGCTCCTACAATGAGCAGTTCTTC
j_gene: TRBJ1-2; v_gene: TRBV13; d_gene: .; abundance: .; CDR3aa: CASSAQSYGYTF; CDR3nt: TGTGCCAGCAGCGCTCAGTCATATGGCTACACCTTC
j_gene: TRBJ2-1; v_gene: TRBV11-3; d_gene: TRBD1; abundance: few; CDR3aa: CASSLSGTGENEQFF; CDR3nt: TGTGCCAGCAGTCTCTCAGGGACAGGGGAGAATGAGCAGTTCTTC
j_gene: TRBJ1-6; v_gene: TRBV6-5; d_gene: .; abundance: .; CDR3aa: CASSYSGGHGSPLHF; CDR3nt: TGTGCCAGCAGTTACTCCGGCGGACACGGTTCACCCCTCCACTTT
j_gene: TRBJ2-2; v_gene: TRBV5-1; d_gene: .; abundance: .; CDR3aa: CASRPTGRETGELFF; CDR3nt: TGCGCCAGCAGACCAACAGGGAGAGAAACCGGGGAGCTGTTTTTT
j_gene: TRBJ1-1; v_gene: TRBV19; d_gene: TRBD1; abundance: .; CDR3aa: CASSIEDRVHEAFF; CDR3nt: TGTGCCAGTAGTATAGAAGACAGGGTCCATGAAGCTTTCTTT
j_gene: TRBJ2-3; v_gene: TRBV4-1; d_gene: TRBD2; abundance: .; CDR3aa: CASSHFPTSGSSTDTQYF; CDR3nt: TGCGCCAGCAGCCATTTCCCGACTAGCGGGTCTAGCACAGATACGCAGTATTTT
j_gene: TRBJ2-3; v_gene: TRBV29-1; d_gene: .; abundance: .; CDR3aa: CSVDSGLRDTQYF; CDR3nt: TGCAGCGTCGACTCAGGGTTGCGGGATACGCAGTATTTT
j_gene: TRBJ2-4; v_gene: TRBV10-3; d_gene: TRBD2; abundance: .; CDR3aa: CAINSGEGIGAKNIQYF; CDR3nt: TGTGCCATCAATTCGGGGGAGGGGATTGGAGCCAAAAACATTCAGTACTTC
j_gene: TRBJ1-2; v_gene: TRBV13; d_gene: .; abundance: .; CDR3aa: CASSSRDGYTF; CDR3nt: TGTGCCAGCAGCTCCAGGGATGGCTACACCTTC
j_gene: TRBJ2-5; v_gene: TRBV6-5; d_gene: .; abundance: .; CDR3aa: CASSYDGLRKTQYF; CDR3nt: TGTGCCAGCAGTTACGACGGACTCCGTAAGACCCAGTACTTC
j_gene: TRBJ1-1; v_gene: TRBV6-1; d_gene: TRBD1; abundance: .; CDR3aa: CASSTGQGFTEAFF; CDR3nt: TGTGCCAGCAGCACCGGACAGGGTTTCACTGAAGCTTTCTTT
j_gene: TRBJ2-7; v_gene: TRBV10-3; d_gene: .; abundance: .; CDR3aa: CAISEEPVRWQYF; CDR3nt: TGTGCCATCAGTGAGGAGCCCGTACGATGGCAGTACTTC
j_gene: TRBJ2-5; v_gene: TRBV9; d_gene: TRBD2; abundance: .; CDR3aa: CASSAGLAGGGETQYF; CDR3nt: TGTGCCAGCAGCGCCGGACTAGCGGGAGGGGGGGAGACCCAGTACTTC
j_gene: TRBJ1-1; v_gene: TRBV4-1; d_gene: .; abundance: .; CDR3aa: CASSQEGALGLGTEAFF; CDR3nt: TGCGCCAGCAGCCAAGAGGGGGCTCTGGGGTTGGGGACTGAAGCTTTCTTT